The clone carrying this T cell receptor beta chain has more than one count but fewer than ten. One end of the junction does not line up with germline, which may come from a read error. The data originate from a study of blood T cell repertoires in COVID-19. On the study more broadly: Acute-phase and convalescent COVID-19 samples originated in the United States, Italy and Spain. Sources were T cells, B-cell-depleted T cells, or PBMCs; the material itself was cDNA or gDNA.

This CDR3 has 13 amino acids. The V gene's germline CDR1 is SSHAT and CDR2 FNYEAQ (reference sequence). TCRdb's copy holds only in-frame clones and misses some; the assay was immunoSEQ multiplex PCR. The data show tens of thousands of clones, 80% to 95% seen once. The chain recombines TRBV7-7 with TRBJ2-1, with 9 bases aligning to TRBD2. Sequenced input: peripheral blood. The receptor was derived from a human donor in a cohort sampled during active COVID-19. Here the CDR3 DNA reads TGTGCTAGCAGCCTAGCGGGGAGCAATGAGCAGTTCTTC. Amino acids: CASSLAGSNEQFF.